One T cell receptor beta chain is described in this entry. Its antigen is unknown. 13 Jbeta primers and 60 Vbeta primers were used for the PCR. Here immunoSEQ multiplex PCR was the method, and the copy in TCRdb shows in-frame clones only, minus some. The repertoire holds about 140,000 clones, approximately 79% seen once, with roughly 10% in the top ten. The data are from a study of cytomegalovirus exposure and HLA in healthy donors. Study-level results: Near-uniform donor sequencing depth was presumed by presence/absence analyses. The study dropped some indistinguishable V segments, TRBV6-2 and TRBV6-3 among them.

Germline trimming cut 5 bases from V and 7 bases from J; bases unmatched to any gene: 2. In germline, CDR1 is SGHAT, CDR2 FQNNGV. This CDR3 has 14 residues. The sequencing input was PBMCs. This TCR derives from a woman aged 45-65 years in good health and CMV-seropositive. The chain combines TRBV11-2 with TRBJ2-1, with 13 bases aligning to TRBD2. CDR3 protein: CASSRLAGGNEQFF. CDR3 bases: TGTGCCAGCAGCCGACTAGCGGGGGGTAATGAGCAGTTCTTC.